These 27 T cell receptor beta chains were sequenced from one sample in a study of cytomegalovirus exposure and HLA in healthy donors. Primers included in the PCR were 60 Vbeta and 13 Jbeta primers. Clones were read by immunoSEQ multiplex PCR, and TCRdb kept only the in-frame ones, dropping some. The table includes 200,000 to 250,000 clones, about 75% detected once. The specimen sequenced was PBMCs. The receptors derive from a man aged 18 to 30 in good health and CMV-seronegative.

The chain recombines TRBV27 with TRBJ1-4; maybe TRBD1 (6 bases). This CDR3 contains 15 residues. Trimming took 4 bases from V and 4 from J, leaving 13 bases between them. The germline gives CDR1 MNHEY, CDR2 SMNVEV (reference sequence). CDR3 bases: TGTGCCAGCAGTTCGTATCAGGGGAGTAATGAAAAACTGTTTTTT. This gives the protein CASSSYQGSNEKLFF.

This chain uses TRBV18 with TRBJ2-6; 10 bases are shared with TRBD1. The ends lost 4 bases at V and 0 bases at J; junction bases unmatched: 3. CDR3 length: 17 residues. CDR1 is KGHSH, CDR2 LQKENI, per germline. CDR3 sequence: CASSHRQGASGANVLTF. The CDR3 coding sequence is TGTGCCAGCTCACATAGACAGGGGGCCTCTGGGGCCAACGTCCTGACTTTC.

In nucleotides, the CDR3 is TGCGCCAGCAGCATCGGGACAGGGGGCGTTTCACCCCTCCACTTT. It codes for CASSIGTGGVSPLHF. This chain connects TRBV5-1 to TRBJ1-6, with 12 bases that match TRBD1. This CDR3 region has 15 residues. Germline assignment: CDR1 SGHRS and CDR2 YFSETQ. The junction had 5 bases not matched to a gene; V was cut back by 4 bases and J by 9 bases. Filled out from reference TRBV5-1 and TRBJ1-6, the complete variable domain reads KAGVTQTPRYLIKTRGQQVTLSCSPISGHRSVSWYQQTPGQGLQFLFEYFSETQRNKGNFPGRFSGRQFSNSRSEMNVSTLELGDSALYLCASSIGTGGVSPLHFGNGTRLTVT.

This clone was observed a handful of times. The chain uses TRBV5-1 and TRBJ2-5, with a tentative D call TRBD2 (6 bases). This CDR3 is 15 amino acids long. Trimming shortened V by 0 bases and J by 2 bases, and 11 bases separated the two germline ends. CDR1 is SGHRS and CDR2 is YFSETQ in the germline V gene. CDR3 sequence reads: CASSLAGLTQETQYF. The CDR3 nucleotides are TGCGCCAGCAGCTTGGCGGGACTGACACAAGAGACCCAGTACTTC.

V and J are TRBV7-9 and TRBJ2-1; D is undetermined. Germline V gene lookup returns CDR1 SEHNR and CDR2 FQNEAQ (reference sequence). The V gene lost 1 base and the J gene lost 3 bases, with 7 bases spanning the gap. The CDR3 length is 14 residues. Here the CDR3 reads CASSLESGYNEQFF. In nucleotides, the CDR3 is TGTGCCAGCAGCTTAGAGTCGGGCTACAATGAGCAGTTCTTC.

This clone was detected only a few times. V is TRBV4-3 and J is TRBJ1-2, with TRBD1 as a possible D gene (6 bases). The CDR3 consists of 15 residues. Trimming shortened V by 4 bases and J by 6 bases, and 18 bases separated the two germline ends. CDR1 is LGHNA, CDR2 YSLEER, per germline. As DNA, the CDR3 is TGCGCCAGCAGCCGGGCCAACGGGGGGCGCGATGGCTACACCTTC. Translated: CASSRANGGRDGYTF.

The chain couples TRBV5-8 to TRBJ2-5; D is unresolved. Germline V gene data show CDR1 as SGHTS and CDR2 as YDEGEE. V lost 4 bases, J lost 4 bases, and 11 bases lay in between. The CDR3 length is 13 residues. The CDR3 DNA sequence: TGTGCCAGCAGCCGAAGCGATTCAGAGACCCAGTACTTC. Its protein is CASSRSDSETQYF. Filled out from reference TRBV5-8 and TRBJ2-5, the complete variable domain reads EAGVTQSPTHLIKTRGQQATLRCSPISGHTSVYWYQQALGLGLQFLLWYDEGEERNRGNFPPRFSGRQFPNYSSELNVNALELEDSALYLCASSRSDSETQYFGPGTRLLVL.

The genes are TRBV4-2 and TRBJ1-2; possibly TRBD1 for D (6 bases). Trimming cost V 0 bases and J 4 bases, with 15 bases left between them. This CDR3 contains 16 residues. Germline CDR1 LGHNA, CDR2 YNFKEQ. The CDR3 sequence: CASSQDTTQGSYGYTF. Written as DNA, the CDR3 is TGTGCCAGCAGCCAAGATACCACACAGGGAAGCTATGGCTACACCTTC.

The rearrangement links TRBV4-3 to TRBJ2-5, with 8 bases identical to TRBD1. The V gene's germline CDR1 is LGHNA and CDR2 YSLEER. The CDR3 has 18 residues. After removal of 0 bases from V and 3 bases from J, the junction contained 12 bases not matched to a gene. The CDR3 DNA reads as TGCGCCAGCAGCCAAGAAATTTGGGGGCAGGGGGCGAAAGAGACCCAGTACTTC. Protein product: CASSQEIWGQGAKETQYF.

This clone was picked up one time. The genes are TRBV2 and TRBJ1-2; perhaps TRBD1 as D (6 bases). Germline lookup yields CDR1 SNHLY and CDR2 FYNNEI. Between the trimmed V and J ends, which lost 6 bases and 2 bases, there was a span of 16 bases. This CDR3 has 15 residues. The CDR3 sequence: CASSPGAGANYGYTF. The CDR3, as DNA: TGTGCCAGCAGCCCGGGGGCGGGAGCGAACTATGGCTACACCTTC.

The rearrangement joins TRBV28 to TRBJ2-7, with 10 bases identical to TRBD2. The CDR3 spans 14 residues. Germline V CDR1 and CDR2: MDHEN, SYDVKM. V gave up 3 bases and J gave up 5 bases; unmatched junction bases: 4. The CDR3 protein is CASSFPAGGHEQYF. The CDR3 DNA follows: TGTGCCAGCAGTTTTCCAGCGGGAGGGCACGAGCAGTACTTC.

This clone was detected only a few times. V usage is TRBV4-3 and J usage is TRBJ2-1; 8 bases fit TRBD2. The CDR3 spans 16 residues. V shed 0 bases, J shed 7 bases, and the junction held 8 bases outside the gene matches. Per germline, CDR1 LGHNA and CDR2 YSLEER. CDR3 in amino acids: CASSQEGAGGGNEQFF. DNA for the CDR3: TGCGCCAGCAGCCAAGAAGGGGCGGGAGGAGGGAATGAGCAGTTCTTC.

V gene TRBV28 combines with J gene TRBJ2-1; tentatively, D is TRBD1 (6 bases). The V end was cut by 0 bases, the J end by 7 bases, with 10 bases between. The CDR3 loop spans 14 amino acids. Germline values: CDR1 MDHEN, CDR2 SYDVKM. The CDR3 loop reads CASSLWGAQNEQFF. CDR3 nucleotides: TGTGCCAGCAGTTTATGGGGGGCTCAGAATGAGCAGTTCTTC.

This clone was recorded only once. The same CDR3 also results from other DNA sequences found in this sample. The J gene is TRBJ2-7, the V gene TRBV28, with 8 bases lining up with TRBD1. The CDR3 runs 13 residues. Trimming cost V 6 bases and J 4 bases; bases outside gene matches: 5. Germline CDR1 reads MDHEN; CDR2 reads SYDVKM. The DNA of the CDR3 is TGTGCCAGCAGCCTAGGACAGGGTTACGAGCAGTACTTC. Protein product: CASSLGQGYEQYF.

This clone has only a few counts. This chain links TRBV7-2 with TRBJ2-3; 7 nucleotides align to TRBD2. Trimming took 5 bases from V and 0 from J; bases not matched to a gene: 11. The CDR3 sequence is 17 residues long. Germline CDR1 is SGHTA and CDR2 is FQGNSA. The CDR3 spells CASSPPVAGLSTDTQYF. The DNA for the CDR3 is TGTGCCAGCAGCCCACCCGTAGCGGGCTTAAGCACAGATACGCAGTATTTT.

The CDR3 spells CASSSRGQETQYF. CDR3 bases: TGTGCCAGCAGTTCCCGGGGTCAAGAGACCCAGTACTTC. The V and J genes are TRBV6-5 and TRBJ2-5, with D possibly matching TRBD2 (5 bases). The germline V gene encodes CDR1 MNHEY and CDR2 SVGAGI. Trimming shortened V by 4 bases and J by 2 bases, and 8 bases separated the two germline ends. This CDR3 comprises 13 residues.

The rearrangement joins TRBV6-5 to TRBJ1-2; TRBD1 agrees at 9 bases. The CDR3 is made up of 14 amino acids. Germline V CDR1 and CDR2: MNHEY, SVGAGI. Trimming took 4 bases from V and 4 from J; bases not matched to a gene: 4. The CDR3 here is CASSLGQGAYGYTF. The DNA of the CDR3 is TGTGCCAGCAGTTTGGGACAGGGCGCCTATGGCTACACCTTC.

The CDR3: CASSMPGTGTYEQYF. In DNA, the CDR3 is TGTGCCAGCAGTATGCCCGGGACAGGGACCTACGAGCAGTACTTC. The chain combines TRBV28 with TRBJ2-7; 9 nucleotides match TRBD1. The CDR3 extends over 15 amino acids. The germline V gene encodes CDR1 MDHEN and CDR2 SYDVKM. Trimming removed 5 bases from V and 2 bases from J; junction bases left unmatched: 7.

The chain combines TRBV5-1 with TRBJ2-7; 8 positions agree with TRBD1. This CDR3 is built from 14 residues. Germline-derived CDR1 and CDR2 are SGHRS and YFSETQ. The V gene end was trimmed by 7 bases and the J gene end by 3 bases; junction bases not matched to a gene: 9. CDR3 sequence: CASGPGQVDYEQYF. The CDR3 DNA follows: TGCGCCAGCGGTCCGGGACAGGTGGACTACGAGCAGTACTTC.

The V and J genes are TRBV7-8 and TRBJ1-1, with 8 bases identical to TRBD1. V trimming: 5 bases; J trimming: 3 bases; junction bases outside the gene matches: 8. Germline loops: CDR1 SGHVS, CDR2 FQNEAQ. The CDR3 totals 15 residues. Here the CDR3 DNA reads TGTGCCAGCAGCACACAGGGGGGATGGGACACTGAAGCTTTCTTT. Encoded protein: CASSTQGGWDTEAFF.

This chain links TRBV19 with TRBJ2-5; 9 bases map to TRBD1. With V trimmed by 3 bases and J by 3 bases, 8 bases remained unmatched. This CDR3 contains 16 residues. Germline CDR1 LNHDA, CDR2 SQIVND (reference sequence). The DNA for the CDR3 is TGTGCCAGTAGTATGGGTACAGGGGGCAGGGAAGAGACCCAGTACTTC. Encoded protein: CASSMGTGGREETQYF.

CDR3 in amino acids: CASSQDGGTSGGEQFF. The CDR3, as DNA: TGCGCCAGCAGCCAAGATGGCGGGACTAGCGGGGGAGAGCAGTTCTTC. The J gene is TRBJ2-1, the V gene TRBV4-3; 14 bases fit TRBD2. Germline V CDR1 and CDR2: LGHNA, YSLEER. V shed 0 bases, J shed 10 bases, and the junction held 5 bases outside the gene matches. This CDR3 has 16 amino acids.

The CDR3 DNA reads TGCGCCAGCAGCCAAGAGAGGGGACCCGGGGGGTACGAGCAGTACTTC. Residues: CASSQERGPGGYEQYF. The chain couples TRBV4-1 to TRBJ2-7; 7 bases align to TRBD2. Germline V gives CDR1 MGHRA, CDR2 YSYEKL. Unmatched junction bases numbered 9, after V lost 0 bases and J lost 4 bases. The CDR3 extends over 16 amino acids.

The V gene is TRBV27, the J gene TRBJ1-1; 9 positions match TRBD1. The J segment lost 11 bases and the V segment lost 6 bases, leaving 13 bases of the junction unmatched. CDR1 is MNHEY and CDR2 is SMNVEV in the germline V gene (reference sequence). The length of the CDR3 is 14 residues. The CDR3 nucleotides are TGTGCCAGCAGCCCGGGACAGGGCCCTCGAGGCGCTTTCTTT. Translation: CASSPGQGPRGAFF.

V is TRBV2 and J is TRBJ2-7, with 7 bases identical to TRBD1. The CDR3 is 16 residues long. Losses at the gene ends were 3 bases for V and 6 bases for J; bases not matched to a gene: 14. Germline CDR1 SNHLY, CDR2 FYNNEI. CDR3 sequence: CASSDLDRVSPFEQYF. The CDR3 region has the DNA TGTGCCAGCAGTGATCTCGACAGGGTCTCTCCCTTCGAGCAGTACTTC.

This clone has more than one count but fewer than ten. This chain uses TRBV5-4 with TRBJ1-1; D not certain. This CDR3 contains 14 residues. The ends were cut back, 3 bases at V and 0 bases at J, with 9 bases in the middle. CDR1 and CDR2 from the germline V gene are SGHNT and YYREEE (reference sequence). The CDR3 nucleotides are TGTGCCAGCAGCTCGACTGCTATGAACACTGAAGCTTTCTTT. Its translation: CASSSTAMNTEAFF.

This clone was detected ten times or more. This rearrangement joins TRBV5-1 to TRBJ2-3; 10 bases map to TRBD2. Trimming cost V 6 bases and J 2 bases; bases outside gene matches: 3. The CDR3 contains 14 residues. The germline V gene encodes CDR1 SGHRS and CDR2 YFSETQ. DNA of the CDR3: TGCGCCAGCACCCTAGCGGGGGACACAGATACGCAGTATTTT. This gives the protein CASTLAGDTDTQYF.